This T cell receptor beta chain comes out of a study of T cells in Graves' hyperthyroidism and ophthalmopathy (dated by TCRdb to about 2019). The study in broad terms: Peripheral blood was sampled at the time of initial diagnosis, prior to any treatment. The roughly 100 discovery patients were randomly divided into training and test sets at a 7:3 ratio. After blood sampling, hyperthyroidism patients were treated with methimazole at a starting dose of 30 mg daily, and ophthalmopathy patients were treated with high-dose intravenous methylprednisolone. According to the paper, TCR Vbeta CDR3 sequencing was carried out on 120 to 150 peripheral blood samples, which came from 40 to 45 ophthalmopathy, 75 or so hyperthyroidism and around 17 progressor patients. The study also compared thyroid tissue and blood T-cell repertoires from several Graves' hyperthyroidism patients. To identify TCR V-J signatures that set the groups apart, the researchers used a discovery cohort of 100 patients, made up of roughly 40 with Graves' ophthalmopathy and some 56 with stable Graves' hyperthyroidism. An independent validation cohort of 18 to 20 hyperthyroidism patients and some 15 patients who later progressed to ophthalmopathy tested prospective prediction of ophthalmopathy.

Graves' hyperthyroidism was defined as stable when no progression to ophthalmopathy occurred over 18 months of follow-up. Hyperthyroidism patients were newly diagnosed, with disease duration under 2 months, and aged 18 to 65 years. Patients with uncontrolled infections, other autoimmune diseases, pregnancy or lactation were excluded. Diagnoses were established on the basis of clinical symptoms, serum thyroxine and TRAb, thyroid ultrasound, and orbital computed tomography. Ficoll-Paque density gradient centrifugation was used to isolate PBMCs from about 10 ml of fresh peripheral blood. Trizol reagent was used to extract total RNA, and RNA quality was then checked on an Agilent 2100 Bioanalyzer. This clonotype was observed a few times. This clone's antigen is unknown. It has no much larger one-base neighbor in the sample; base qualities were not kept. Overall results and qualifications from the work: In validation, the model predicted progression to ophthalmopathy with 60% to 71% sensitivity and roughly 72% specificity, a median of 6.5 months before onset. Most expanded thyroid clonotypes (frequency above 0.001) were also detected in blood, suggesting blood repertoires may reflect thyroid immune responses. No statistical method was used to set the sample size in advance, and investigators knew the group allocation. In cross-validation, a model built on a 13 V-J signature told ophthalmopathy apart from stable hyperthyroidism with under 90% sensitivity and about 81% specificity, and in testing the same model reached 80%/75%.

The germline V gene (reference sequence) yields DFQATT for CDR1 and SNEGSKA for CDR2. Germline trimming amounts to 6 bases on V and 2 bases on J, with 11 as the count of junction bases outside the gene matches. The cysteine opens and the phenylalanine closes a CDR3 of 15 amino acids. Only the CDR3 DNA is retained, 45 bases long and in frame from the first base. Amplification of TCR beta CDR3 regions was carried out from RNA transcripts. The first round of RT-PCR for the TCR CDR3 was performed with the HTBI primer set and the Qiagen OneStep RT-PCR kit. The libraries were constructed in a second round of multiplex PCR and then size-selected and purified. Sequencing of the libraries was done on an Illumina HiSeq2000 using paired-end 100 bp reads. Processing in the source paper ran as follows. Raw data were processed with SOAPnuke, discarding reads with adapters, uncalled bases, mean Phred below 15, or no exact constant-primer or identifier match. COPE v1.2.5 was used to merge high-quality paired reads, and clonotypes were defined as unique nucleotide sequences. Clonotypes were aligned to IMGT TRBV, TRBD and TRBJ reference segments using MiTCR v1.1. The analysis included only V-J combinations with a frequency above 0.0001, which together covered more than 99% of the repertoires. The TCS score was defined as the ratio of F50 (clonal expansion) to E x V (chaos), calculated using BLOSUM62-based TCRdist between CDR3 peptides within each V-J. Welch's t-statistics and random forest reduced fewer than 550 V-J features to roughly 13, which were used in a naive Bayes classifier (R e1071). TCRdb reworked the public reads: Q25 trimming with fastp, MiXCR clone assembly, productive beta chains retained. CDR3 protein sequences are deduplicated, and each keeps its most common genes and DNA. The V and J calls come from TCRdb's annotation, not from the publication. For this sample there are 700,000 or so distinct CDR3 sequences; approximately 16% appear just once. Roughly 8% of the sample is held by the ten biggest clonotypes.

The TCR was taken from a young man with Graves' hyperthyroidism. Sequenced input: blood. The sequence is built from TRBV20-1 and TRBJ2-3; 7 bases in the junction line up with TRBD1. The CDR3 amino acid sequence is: CSAAAGTALTDTQYF. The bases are TGCAGTGCGGCAGCCGGGACAGCCCTCACAGATACGCAGTATTTT.